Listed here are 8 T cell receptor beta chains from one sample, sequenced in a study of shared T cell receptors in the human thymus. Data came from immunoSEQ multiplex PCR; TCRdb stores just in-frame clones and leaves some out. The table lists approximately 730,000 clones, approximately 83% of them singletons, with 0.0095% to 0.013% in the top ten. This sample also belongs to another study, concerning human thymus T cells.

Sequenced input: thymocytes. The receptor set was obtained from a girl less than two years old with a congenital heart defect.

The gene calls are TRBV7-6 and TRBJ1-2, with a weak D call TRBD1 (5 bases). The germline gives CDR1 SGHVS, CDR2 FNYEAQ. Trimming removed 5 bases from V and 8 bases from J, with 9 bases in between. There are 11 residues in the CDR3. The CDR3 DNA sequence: TGTGCCAGCAGCCGTCGGGGGGGCTACACCTTC. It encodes CASSRRGGYTF.

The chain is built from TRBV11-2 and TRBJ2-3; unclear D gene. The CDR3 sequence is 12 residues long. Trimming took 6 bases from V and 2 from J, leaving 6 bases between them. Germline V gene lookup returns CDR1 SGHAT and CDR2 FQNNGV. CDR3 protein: CASSPYTDTQYF. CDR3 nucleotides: TGTGCCAGCAGTCCCTACACAGATACGCAGTATTTT.

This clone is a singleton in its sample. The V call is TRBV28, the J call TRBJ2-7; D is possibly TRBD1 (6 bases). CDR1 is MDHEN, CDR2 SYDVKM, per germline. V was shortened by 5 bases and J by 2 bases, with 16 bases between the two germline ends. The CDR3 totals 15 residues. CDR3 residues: CASSRLLTGTYEQYF. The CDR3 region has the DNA TGTGCCAGCAGTAGACTATTGACAGGAACCTACGAGCAGTACTTC.

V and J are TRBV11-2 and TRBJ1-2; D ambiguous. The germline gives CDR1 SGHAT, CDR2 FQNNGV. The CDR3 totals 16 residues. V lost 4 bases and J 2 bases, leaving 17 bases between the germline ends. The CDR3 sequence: CASSSTRGGRNYGYTF. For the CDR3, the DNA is TGTGCCAGCAGCTCGACGCGTGGTGGCAGGAACTATGGCTACACCTTC.

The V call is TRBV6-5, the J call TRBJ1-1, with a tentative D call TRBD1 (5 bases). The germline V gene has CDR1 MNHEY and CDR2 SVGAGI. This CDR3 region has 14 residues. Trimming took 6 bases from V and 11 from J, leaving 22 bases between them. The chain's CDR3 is CASSHPRGVGRAFF. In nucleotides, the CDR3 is TGTGCCAGCAGCCACCCGCGGGGGGTCGGGAGGGCTTTCTTT.

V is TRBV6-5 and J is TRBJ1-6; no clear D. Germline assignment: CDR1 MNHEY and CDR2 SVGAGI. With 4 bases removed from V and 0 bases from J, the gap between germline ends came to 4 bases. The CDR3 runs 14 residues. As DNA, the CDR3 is TGTGCCAGCAGTTTTAGCTCCTATAATTCACCCCTCCACTTT. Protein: CASSFSSYNSPLHF.

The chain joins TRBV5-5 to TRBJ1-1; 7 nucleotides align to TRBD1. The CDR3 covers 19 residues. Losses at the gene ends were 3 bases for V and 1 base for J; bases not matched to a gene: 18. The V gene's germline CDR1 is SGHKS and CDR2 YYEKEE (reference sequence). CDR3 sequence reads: CASSSRGSGGDSWNTEAFF. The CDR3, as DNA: TGTGCCAGCAGCTCCCGGGGTTCAGGGGGTGATTCGTGGAACACTGAAGCTTTCTTT.

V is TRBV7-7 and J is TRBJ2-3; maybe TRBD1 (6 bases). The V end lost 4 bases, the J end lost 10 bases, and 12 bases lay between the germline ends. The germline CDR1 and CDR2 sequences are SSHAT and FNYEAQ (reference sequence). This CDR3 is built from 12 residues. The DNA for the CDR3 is TGTGCCAGCAGCTCAGGGGAGTTAGCGCAGTATTTT. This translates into CASSSGELAQYF.